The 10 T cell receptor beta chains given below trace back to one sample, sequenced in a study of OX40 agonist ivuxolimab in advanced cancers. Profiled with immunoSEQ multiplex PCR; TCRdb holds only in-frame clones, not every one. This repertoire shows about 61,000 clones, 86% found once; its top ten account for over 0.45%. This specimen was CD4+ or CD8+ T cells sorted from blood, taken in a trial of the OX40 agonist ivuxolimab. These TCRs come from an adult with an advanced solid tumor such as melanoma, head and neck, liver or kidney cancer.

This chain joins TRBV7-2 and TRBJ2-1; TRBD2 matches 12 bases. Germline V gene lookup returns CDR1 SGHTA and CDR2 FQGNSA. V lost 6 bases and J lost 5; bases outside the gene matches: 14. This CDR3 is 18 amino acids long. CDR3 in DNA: TGTGCCAGCAGACCAAGACTAGCGGGGGCCGGAAGGGACAATGAGCAGTTCTTC. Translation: CASRPRLAGAGRDNEQFF.

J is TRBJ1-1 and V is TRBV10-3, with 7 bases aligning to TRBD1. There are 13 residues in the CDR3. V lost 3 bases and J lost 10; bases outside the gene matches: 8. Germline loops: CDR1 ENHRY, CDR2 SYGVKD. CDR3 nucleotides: TGTGCCATCAGTGAAAAAGAGGGGGCGCGAGCTTTCTTT. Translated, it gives CAISEKEGARAFF.

CDR3 in amino acids: CASMETGINQPQHF. In DNA form, the CDR3 reads TGTGCCAGTATGGAGACAGGGATCAATCAGCCCCAGCATTTT. The gene calls are TRBV19 and TRBJ1-5; 7 nucleotides line up with TRBD1. V dropped 7 bases and J dropped 3; count of bases not matched to a gene: 6. From germline, CDR1 is LNHDA and CDR2 SQIVND (reference sequence). The CDR3 has 14 residues.

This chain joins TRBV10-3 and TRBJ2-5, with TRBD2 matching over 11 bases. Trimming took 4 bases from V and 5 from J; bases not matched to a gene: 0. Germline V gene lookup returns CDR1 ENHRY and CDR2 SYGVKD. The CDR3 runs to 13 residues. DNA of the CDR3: TGTGCCATCAGTGGGACTAGCGGGGAGACCCAGTACTTC. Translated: CAISGTSGETQYF.

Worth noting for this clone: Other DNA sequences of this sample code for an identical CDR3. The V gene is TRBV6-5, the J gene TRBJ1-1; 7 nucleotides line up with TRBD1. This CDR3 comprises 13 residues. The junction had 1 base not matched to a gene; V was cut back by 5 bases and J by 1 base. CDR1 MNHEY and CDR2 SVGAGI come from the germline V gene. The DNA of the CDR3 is TGTGCCAGCAGTAGGACAGGGAACACTGAAGCTTTCTTT. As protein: CASSRTGNTEAFF.

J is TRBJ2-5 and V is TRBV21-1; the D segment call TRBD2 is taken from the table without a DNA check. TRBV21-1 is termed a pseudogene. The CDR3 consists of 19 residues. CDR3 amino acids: CASSKNVPPGTSGRGTQYF. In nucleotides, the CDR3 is TGTGCCAGCAGCAAAAATGTCCCACCTGGGACTAGCGGGAGGGGGACCCAGTACTTC.

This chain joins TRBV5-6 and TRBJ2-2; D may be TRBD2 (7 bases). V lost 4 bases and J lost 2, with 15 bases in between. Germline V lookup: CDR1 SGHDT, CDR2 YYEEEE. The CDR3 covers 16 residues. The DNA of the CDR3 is TGTGCCAGCAGCCCGGTACGGGGGGCCAACACCGGGGAGCTGTTTTTT. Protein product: CASSPVRGANTGELFF.

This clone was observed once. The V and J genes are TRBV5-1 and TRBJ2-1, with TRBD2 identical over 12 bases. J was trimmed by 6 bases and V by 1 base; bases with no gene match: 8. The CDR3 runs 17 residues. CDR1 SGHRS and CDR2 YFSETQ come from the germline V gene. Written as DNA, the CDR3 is TGCGCCAGCAGCTTGCCCACACTAGCGGGGGGACTCAATGAGCAGTTCTTC. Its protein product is CASSLPTLAGGLNEQFF.

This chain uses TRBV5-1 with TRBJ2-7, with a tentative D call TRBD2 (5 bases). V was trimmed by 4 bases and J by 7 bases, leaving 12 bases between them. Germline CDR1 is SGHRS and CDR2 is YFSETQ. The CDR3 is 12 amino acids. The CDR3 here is CASSQDPGEQYF. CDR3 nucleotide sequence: TGCGCCAGCAGCCAGGACCCGGGGGAGCAGTACTTC.

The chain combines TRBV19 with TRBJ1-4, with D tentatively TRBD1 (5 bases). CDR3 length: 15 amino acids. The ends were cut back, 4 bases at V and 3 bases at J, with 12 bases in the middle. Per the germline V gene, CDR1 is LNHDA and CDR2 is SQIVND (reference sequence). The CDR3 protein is CASSTPGRANEKLFF. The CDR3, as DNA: TGTGCCAGTAGTACCCCGGGACGGGCTAATGAAAAACTGTTTTTT. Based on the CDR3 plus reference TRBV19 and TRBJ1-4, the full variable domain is DGGITQSPKYLFRKEGQNVTLSCEQNLNHDAMYWYRQDPGQGLRLIYYSQIVNDFQKGDIAEGYSVSREKKESFPLTVTSAQKNPTAFYLCASSTPGRANEKLFFGSGTQLSVL.